The 5 T cell receptor beta chains below come from one sample, sequenced in a study of blood T cell repertoires in COVID-19. Method: immunoSEQ multiplex PCR; TCRdb's copy keeps in-frame clones and lacks some. The sample carries over 250,000 clones, roughly 90% recorded once. The specimen was peripheral blood. The source is a woman in her sixties or seventies with COVID-19, enrolled during active disease.

CDR3 DNA sequence: TGTGCCAGCAGTTTTATAGGGACAGGCATCCCCTATGGCTACACCTTC. It encodes CASSFIGTGIPYGYTF. The chain links TRBV27 to TRBJ1-2, with 8 bases lining up with TRBD1. CDR3 length: 16 residues. V lost 3 bases, J lost 4 bases, and 10 bases stayed unmatched. Germline V gene sequence: CDR1 MNHEY, CDR2 SMNVEV (reference sequence).

As concerns this clone: Different DNA sequences within this sample yield the same CDR3. V usage is TRBV4-1 and J usage is TRBJ2-2; possible D gene TRBD2, 6 bases. CDR1 MGHRA and CDR2 YSYEKL come from the germline V gene. The V gene lost 1 base and the J gene lost 4 bases, with 7 bases spanning the gap. CDR3 length: 14 amino acids. The CDR3 here is CASSQVGGTGELFF. As DNA, the CDR3 is TGCGCCAGCAGCCAAGTGGGGGGCACCGGGGAGCTGTTTTTT.

V and J are TRBV6-5 and TRBJ1-5, with D possibly TRBD1 on 6 matching bases. Germline CDR1 is MNHEY and CDR2 is SVGAGI. With 10 bases removed from V and 1 base from J, the gap between germline ends came to 17 bases. The CDR3 is made up of 15 amino acids. This chain's CDR3 is CATTSLGASNQPQHF. The DNA of the CDR3 is TGTGCCACCACAAGCCTGGGGGCGAGCAATCAGCCCCAGCATTTT.

The rearrangement links TRBV2 to TRBJ1-5; 7 nucleotides match TRBD1. Germline V CDR1 and CDR2: SNHLY, FYNNEI. V trimming: 8 bases; J trimming: 3 bases; junction bases outside the gene matches: 7. CDR3 size: 14 residues. The CDR3 sequence: CASAGQTFNQPQHF. The CDR3 DNA follows: TGTGCCAGCGCGGGACAGACCTTCAATCAGCCCCAGCATTTT.

V is TRBV2 and J is TRBJ2-1; D gene unclear. The V gene's germline CDR1 is SNHLY and CDR2 FYNNEI. With 7 bases removed from V and 4 bases from J, the gap between germline ends came to 5 bases. This CDR3 has 11 amino acids. CDR3 nucleotides: TGTGCCAGCACCGGGTACAATGAGCAGTTCTTC. It is translated as CASTGYNEQFF.